The rows below give T cell receptor beta chains drawn from one sample of a study of blood T cells in healthy people across ages. TCRdb redid the calling of the 5' RACE reads with MiXCR, one entry per CDR3 protein. The sample includes approximately 1,000,000 distinct CDR3 sequences, roughly two fifths seen only once; the top ten take roughly 13%. Source material: blood. All receptors come from a man younger than 35 in good health. CDR3s include the opening cysteine and the closing phenylalanine or tryptophan. A clone size is listed for some rows: how often the clone was seen (once, few, many), or a class if it is expanded.

>TRBJ1-1|TRBV21-1|-
CASSKDEGAINTEAFF
>TRBJ1-5|TRBV15|-
CATSSHSASNQPQHF
>TRBJ2-3|TRBV7-2|-
CASSSTDEPTDTQYF
>TRBJ1-2|TRBV14|-
CASSPGARYGYTF
>TRBJ2-1|TRBV27|-
CASSLWMGDSYKEQFF
>TRBJ2-3|TRBV7-2|few
CASSLDRNADTQYF
>TRBJ2-3|TRBV18|once
CASSPAGAIEVDTQYF
>TRBJ2-5|TRBV20-1|many
CSARPTSGLETQYF
>TRBJ2-1|TRBV2|few
CASSGGTEYNEQFF
>TRBJ2-3|TRBV7-3|-
CASSLISEGLRDTQYF
>TRBJ2-3|TRBV6-1|-
CASRKAVGQVGDTQYF